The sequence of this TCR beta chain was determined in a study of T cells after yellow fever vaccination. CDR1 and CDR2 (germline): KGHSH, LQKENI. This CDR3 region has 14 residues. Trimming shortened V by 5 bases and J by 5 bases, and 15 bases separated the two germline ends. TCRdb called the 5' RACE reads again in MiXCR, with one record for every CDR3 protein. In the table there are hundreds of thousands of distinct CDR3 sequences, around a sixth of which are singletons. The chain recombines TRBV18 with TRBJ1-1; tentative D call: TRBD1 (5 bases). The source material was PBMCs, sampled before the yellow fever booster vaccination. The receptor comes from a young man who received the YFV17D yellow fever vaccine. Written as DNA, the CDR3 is TGTGCCAGCTCAGCTTGGGGGTCGGGTACTGAAGCTTTCTTT. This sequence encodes CASSAWGSGTEAFF.